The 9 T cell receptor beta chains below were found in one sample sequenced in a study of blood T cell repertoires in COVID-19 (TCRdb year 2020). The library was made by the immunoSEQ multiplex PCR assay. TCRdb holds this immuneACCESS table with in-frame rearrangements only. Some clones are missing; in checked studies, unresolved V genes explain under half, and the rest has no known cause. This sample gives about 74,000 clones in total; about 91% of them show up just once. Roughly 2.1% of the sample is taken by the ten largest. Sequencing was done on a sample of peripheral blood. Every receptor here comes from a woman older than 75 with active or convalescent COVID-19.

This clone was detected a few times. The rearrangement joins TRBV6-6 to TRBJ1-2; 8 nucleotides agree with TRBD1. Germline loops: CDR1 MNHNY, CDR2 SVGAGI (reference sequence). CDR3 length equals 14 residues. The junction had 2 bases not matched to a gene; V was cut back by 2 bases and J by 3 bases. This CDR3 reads CASSYEQGDYGYTF. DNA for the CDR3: TGTGCCAGCAGTTACGAACAGGGGGACTATGGCTACACCTTC.

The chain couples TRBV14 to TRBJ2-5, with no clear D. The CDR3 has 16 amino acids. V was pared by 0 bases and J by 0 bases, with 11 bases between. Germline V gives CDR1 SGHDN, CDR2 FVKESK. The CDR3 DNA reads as TGTGCCAGCAGCCAAGAATTCTTGACTTACCAAGAGACCCAGTACTTC. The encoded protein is CASSQEFLTYQETQYF.

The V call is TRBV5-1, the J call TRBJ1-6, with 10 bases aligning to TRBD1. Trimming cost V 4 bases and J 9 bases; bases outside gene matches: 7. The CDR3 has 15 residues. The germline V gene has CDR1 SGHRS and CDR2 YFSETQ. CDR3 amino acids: CASSDRGPWFSPLHF. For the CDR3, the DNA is TGCGCCAGCAGCGACAGGGGGCCCTGGTTTTCACCCCTCCACTTT.

In DNA form, the CDR3 reads TGTGCCAGCAGTGATCCGGGACAGGGAGTATACGAGCAGTACTTC. This codes for CASSDPGQGVYEQYF. The chain joins TRBV25-1 to TRBJ2-7; 9 bases match TRBD1. Germline CDR1 MGHDK, CDR2 SYGVNS. The trim removed 3 bases at V and 4 bases at J, leaving 7 bases unmatched. The CDR3 extends over 15 amino acids.

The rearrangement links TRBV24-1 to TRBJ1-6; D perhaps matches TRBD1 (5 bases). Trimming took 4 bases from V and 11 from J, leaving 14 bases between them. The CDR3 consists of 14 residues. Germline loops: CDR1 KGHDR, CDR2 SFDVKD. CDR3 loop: CATSERDRVAPLHF. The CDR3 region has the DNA TGTGCCACCAGTGAGCGGGACCGGGTCGCACCCCTCCACTTT.

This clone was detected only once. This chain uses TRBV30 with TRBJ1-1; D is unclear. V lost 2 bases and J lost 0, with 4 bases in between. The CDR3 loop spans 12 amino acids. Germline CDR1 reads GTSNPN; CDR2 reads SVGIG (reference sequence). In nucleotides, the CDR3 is TGTGCCTGGAGTCTCCTGAACACTGAAGCTTTCTTT. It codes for CAWSLLNTEAFF.

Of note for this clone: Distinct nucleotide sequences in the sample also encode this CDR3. The CDR3 region is CASSSQQGTGNTIYF. CDR3 bases: TGCGCCAGCAGCTCGCAACAGGGGACGGGAAACACCATATATTTT. The rearrangement uses TRBV5-1 and TRBJ1-3, with 7 bases aligning to TRBD1. V dropped 3 bases and J dropped 4; count of bases not matched to a gene: 7. CDR3 size: 15 residues. The germline V gene has CDR1 SGHRS and CDR2 YFSETQ.

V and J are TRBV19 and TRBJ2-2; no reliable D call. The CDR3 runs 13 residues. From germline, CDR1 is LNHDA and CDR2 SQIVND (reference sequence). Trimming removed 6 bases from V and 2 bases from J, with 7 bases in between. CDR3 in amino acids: CASRVANTGELFF. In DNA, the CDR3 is TGTGCCAGTAGAGTGGCTAACACCGGGGAGCTGTTTTTT.

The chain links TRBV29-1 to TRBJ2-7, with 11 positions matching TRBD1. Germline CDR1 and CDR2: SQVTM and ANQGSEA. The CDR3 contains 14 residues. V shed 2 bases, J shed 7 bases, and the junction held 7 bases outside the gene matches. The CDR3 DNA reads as TGCAGCGTTGAATTCGGACAGGGGGCGCTTGAGCAGTACTTC. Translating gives CSVEFGQGALEQYF.